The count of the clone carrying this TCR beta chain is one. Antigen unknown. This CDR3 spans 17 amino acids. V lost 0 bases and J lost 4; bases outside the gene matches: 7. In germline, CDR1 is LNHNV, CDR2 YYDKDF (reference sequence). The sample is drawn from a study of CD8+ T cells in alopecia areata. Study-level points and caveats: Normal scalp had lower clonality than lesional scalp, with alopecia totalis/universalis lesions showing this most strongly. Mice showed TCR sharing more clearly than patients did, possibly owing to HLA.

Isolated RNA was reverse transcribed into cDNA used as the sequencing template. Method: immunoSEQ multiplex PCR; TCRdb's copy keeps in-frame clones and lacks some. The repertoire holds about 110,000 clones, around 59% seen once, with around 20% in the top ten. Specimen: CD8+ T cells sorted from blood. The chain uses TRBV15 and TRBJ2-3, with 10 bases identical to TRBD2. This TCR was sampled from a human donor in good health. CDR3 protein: CATSRDALAGDADTQYF. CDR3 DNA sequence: TGTGCCACCAGCAGAGATGCCCTAGCGGGGGACGCAGATACGCAGTATTTT.